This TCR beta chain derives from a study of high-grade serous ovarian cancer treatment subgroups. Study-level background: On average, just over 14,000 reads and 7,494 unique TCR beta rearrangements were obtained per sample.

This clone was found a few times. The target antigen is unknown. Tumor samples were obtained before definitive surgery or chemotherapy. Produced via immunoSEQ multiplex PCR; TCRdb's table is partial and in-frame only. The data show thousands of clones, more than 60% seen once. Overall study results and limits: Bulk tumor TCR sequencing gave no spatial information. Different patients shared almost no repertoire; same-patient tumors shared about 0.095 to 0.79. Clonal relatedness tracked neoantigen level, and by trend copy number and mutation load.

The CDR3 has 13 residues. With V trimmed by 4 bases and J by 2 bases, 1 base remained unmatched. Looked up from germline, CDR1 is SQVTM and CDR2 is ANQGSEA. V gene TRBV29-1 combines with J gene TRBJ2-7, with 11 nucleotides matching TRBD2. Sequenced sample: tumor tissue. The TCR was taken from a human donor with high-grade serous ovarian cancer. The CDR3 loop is CSVGLAGTYEQYF. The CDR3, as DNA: TGCAGCGTTGGACTAGCGGGGACCTACGAGCAGTACTTC.